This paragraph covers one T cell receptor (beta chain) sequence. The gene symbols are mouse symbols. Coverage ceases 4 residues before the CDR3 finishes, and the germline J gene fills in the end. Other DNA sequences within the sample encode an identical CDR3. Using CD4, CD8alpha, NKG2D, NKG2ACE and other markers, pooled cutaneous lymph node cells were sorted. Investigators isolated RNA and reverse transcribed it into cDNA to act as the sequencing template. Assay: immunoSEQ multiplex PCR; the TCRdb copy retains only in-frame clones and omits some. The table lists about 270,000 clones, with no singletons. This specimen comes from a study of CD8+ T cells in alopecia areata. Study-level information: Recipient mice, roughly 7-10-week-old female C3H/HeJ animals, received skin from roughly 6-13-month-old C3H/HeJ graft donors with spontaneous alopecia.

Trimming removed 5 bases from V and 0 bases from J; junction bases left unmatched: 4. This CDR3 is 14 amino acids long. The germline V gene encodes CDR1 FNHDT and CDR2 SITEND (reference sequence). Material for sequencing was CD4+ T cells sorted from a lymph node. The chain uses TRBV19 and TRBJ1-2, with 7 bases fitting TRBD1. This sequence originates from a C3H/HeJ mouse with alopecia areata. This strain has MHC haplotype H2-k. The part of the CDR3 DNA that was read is TGTGCCAGCAGCAGGGACAGAACAAACTCC. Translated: CASSRDRTNS. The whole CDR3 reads CASSRDRTNSDYTF.